In its sample, the clone carrying this T cell receptor (beta chain) was seen many times. The antigen is undetermined. The CDR3 runs 15 residues. V was trimmed by 2 bases and J by 4 bases, leaving 12 bases between them. In germline, CDR1 is MNHEY, CDR2 SVGEGT. The sample belongs to a study of response to subunit inactivated influenza vaccine. Study-wide points: T cells newly recruited by each seasonal influenza vaccination are few, the authors suggested.

TCRdb ran MiXCR on the RT-PCR reads and lists one entry per CDR3 protein. The sample has a few hundred thousand distinct CDR3 sequences, approximately 6.9% seen once. The TCR comes from a man aged 45 to 75 who received an inactivated influenza vaccine. This specimen was PBMCs from blood, taken around 25 months after vaccination. The J gene is TRBJ1-5, the V gene TRBV6-2 or TRBV6-3; D possibly corresponds to TRBD1 (6 bases). CDR3 protein: CASSYGDRFNQPQHF. Here the CDR3 DNA reads TGTGCCAGCAGTTACGGCGACAGGTTTAATCAGCCCCAGCATTTT.